Below are 10 T cell receptor beta chains sequenced from a single sample in a study of cytomegalovirus exposure and HLA in healthy donors. Researchers ran the PCR with 60 Vbeta and 13 Jbeta primers. Assay used: immunoSEQ multiplex PCR; TCRdb lists only in-frame clones, some missing. The sample shows approximately 92,000 clones, around 70% of them seen only once. The sample consisted of PBMCs. These receptors all stem from a man in his 60s in good health and CMV-seronegative.

V usage is TRBV28 and J usage is TRBJ1-2; D perhaps matches TRBD1 (5 bases). V lost 10 bases and J 5 bases, leaving 14 bases between the germline ends. The CDR3 runs to 12 residues. Germline CDR1 and CDR2: MDHEN and SYDVKM. The DNA of the CDR3 is TGTGCCACTTTGGGGGAGGCTTATGGCTACACCTTC. It specifies CATLGEAYGYTF.

The gene calls are TRBV7-6 and TRBJ2-2; possibly TRBD2 for D (7 bases). With 7 bases removed from V and 3 bases from J, the gap between germline ends came to 18 bases. The CDR3 extends over 16 amino acids. Germline CDR1 and CDR2: SGHVS and FNYEAQ. The CDR3, as DNA: TGTGCCAGCATGTCAGGAGGGGGGGCCGACACCGGGGAGCTGTTTTTT. Protein product: CASMSGGGADTGELFF.

This clone was seen a few times. This rearrangement joins TRBV15 to TRBJ1-1; 9 bases map to TRBD1. V shed 5 bases and J 1 base; nucleotides not matched to a gene: 8. Germline-derived CDR1 and CDR2 are LNHNV and YYDKDF (reference sequence). The CDR3 loop spans 16 amino acids. This CDR3 is CATSPRTGDRNTEAFF. CDR3 nucleotide sequence: TGTGCCACCAGCCCTCGGACAGGGGATAGGAACACTGAAGCTTTCTTT.

This clone has only a few counts. The rearrangement uses TRBV5-6 and TRBJ2-7; D might be TRBD1 (7 bases). Germline CDR1 reads SGHDT; CDR2 reads YYEEEE. This CDR3 comprises 14 residues. V lost 2 bases to trimming and J lost 5 bases, with 14 bases between them. CDR3 sequence reads: CASSLGRGVDEQYF. In DNA form, the CDR3 reads TGTGCCAGCAGCTTAGGCAGGGGGGTTGACGAGCAGTACTTC.

J is TRBJ1-4 and V is TRBV27, with D maybe TRBD1 (5 bases). Germline lookup yields CDR1 MNHEY and CDR2 SMNVEV (reference sequence). This CDR3 is 13 amino acids long. V gave up 6 bases and J gave up 2 bases, with 7 bases separating them. The CDR3 sequence: CASRQDTNEKLFF. As DNA, the CDR3 is TGTGCCAGCAGACAGGATACTAATGAAAAACTGTTTTTT.

This clone occurred a few times. The J gene is TRBJ2-1, the V gene TRBV2, with TRBD1 matching over 10 bases. Germline lookup yields CDR1 SNHLY and CDR2 FYNNEI. CDR3 length: 13 residues. The V and J ends lost 7 bases and 6 bases, in that order; junction bases with no gene match: 3. The CDR3 DNA follows: TGTGCCAGCACGGGACAGGGGACCAATGAGCAGTTCTTC. It codes for CASTGQGTNEQFF. The full variable domain, in which reference TRBV2 and TRBJ2-1 provide the parts outside the CDR3, is EPEVTQTPSHQVTQMGQEVILRCVPISNHLYFYWYRQILGQKVEFLVSFYNNEISEKSEIFDDQFSVERPDGSNFTLKIRSTKLEDSAMYFCASTGQGTNEQFFGPGTRLTVL.

The genes are TRBV6-1 and TRBJ1-5, with a possible D match to TRBD1 (5 bases). V was shortened by 8 bases and J by 5 bases, with 13 bases between the two germline ends. CDR1 is MNHNS and CDR2 is SASEGT in the germline V gene. The CDR3 has 13 amino acids. The CDR3 coding sequence is TGTGCCAGCCGAGTCGGGGGTGATCAGCCCCAGCATTTT. Its translation is CASRVGGDQPQHF.

The chain carries TRBV7-8 and TRBJ1-5; D unclear. This CDR3 is built from 16 residues. CDR1 and CDR2 from the germline V gene are SGHVS and FQNEAQ. Trimming took 5 bases from V and 7 from J, leaving 21 bases between them. CDR3 DNA sequence: TGTGCCAGCAGCGCGGCTGGAGGATCCGGGTCCCAGCCCCAGCATTTT. This encodes CASSAAGGSGSQPQHF.

This chain joins TRBV6-5 and TRBJ1-4; D might be TRBD1 (5 bases). V was cut by 5 bases and J by 8 bases, with 6 bases left in between. Germline V gives CDR1 MNHEY, CDR2 SVGAGI. CDR3 length: 11 amino acids. CDR3 in amino acids: CASSRGEKLFF. CDR3 sequence (DNA): TGTGCCAGCAGTCGGGGGGAAAAACTGTTTTTT.

The chain carries TRBV23-1 and TRBJ1-5, with 7 bases matching TRBD1. TRBV23-1 is identified as an open reading frame with a role that is uncertain. This CDR3 is built from 16 residues. With 7 bases clipped from V and 0 bases from J, the junction kept 9 bases outside the gene matches. The CDR3 spells CASTLGQLYSNQPQHF. DNA for the CDR3: TGCGCCAGCACCCTGGGACAGCTTTATAGCAATCAGCCCCAGCATTTT.